This T cell receptor beta chain is drawn from a study of T cells after posttransplantation cyclophosphamide. Study-wide points: Later blood repertoires were often dominated by clones from the donor CD8+ memory compartment. After PTCy, TRB diversity resembled that of CNI/methotrexate controls.

Cyclophosphamide on days +3 and +4 followed busulfan-fludarabine conditioning and a marrow graft. Here immunoSEQ multiplex PCR was the method, and the copy in TCRdb shows in-frame clones only, minus some. The sample holds 6,100 or so clones, more than 65% seen once. Germline values: CDR1 SGHAT, CDR2 FQNNGV. The length of the CDR3 is 15 residues. The V end lost 1 base, the J end lost 9 bases, and 18 bases lay between the germline ends. Notes on this clone: Its antigen remains unidentified.

The rearrangement links TRBV11-2 to TRBJ2-5; possibly TRBD1 for D (6 bases). This specimen consisted of PBMCs, obtained 1,400 to 1,500 days after allogeneic stem cell transplant with posttransplant cyclophosphamide. The TCR comes from a male patient between 25 and 39 years old who received an allogeneic stem cell transplant from a related donor, was CMV-positive, and had acute GVHD only. These T cells may partly come from the graft donor. This CDR3 reads CASSLGAGQQGPQYF. The DNA for the CDR3 is TGTGCCAGCAGCTTAGGGGCAGGGCAGCAGGGGCCCCAGTACTTC. The full variable domain, its missing parts supplied by reference TRBV11-2 and TRBJ2-5, is EAGVAQSPRYKIIEKRQSVAFWCNPISGHATLYWYQQILGQGPKLLIQFQNNGVVDDSQLPKDRFSAERLKGVDSTLKIQPAKLEDSAVYLCASSLGAGQQGPQYFGPGTRLLVL.